The entry below gives a single T cell receptor (beta chain) sequence along with its context. This sample is part of a study of control samples from healthy donors and cancer patients. CDR1 SGHRS and CDR2 YFSETQ come from the germline V gene. This CDR3 spans 12 amino acids. The ends were cut back, 6 bases at V and 0 bases at J, with 6 bases in the middle. Some clones are missing from TCRdb's copy, which holds only in-frame ones; the method was immunoSEQ multiplex PCR. The table has about 51,000 clones, under 90% seen once. The chain uses TRBV5-1 and TRBJ2-5; possibly TRBD1 for D (5 bases). The TCR sequence derives from a man between 70 and 80 years old in good health. Sequencing was done on a sample of blood. The CDR3, as DNA: TGCGCCAGCACGGACAACCAAGAGACCCAGTACTTC. Protein product: CASTDNQETQYF. Together with reference TRBV5-1 and TRBJ2-5, the CDR3 gives the full variable domain: KAGVTQTPRYLIKTRGQQVTLSCSPISGHRSVSWYQQTPGQGLQFLFEYFSETQRNKGNFPGRFSGRQFSNSRSEMNVSTLELGDSALYLCASTDNQETQYFGPGTRLLVL.